A single sample is the source of the 6 T cell receptor beta chains below, sequenced in a study of patients and donors after allogeneic stem cell transplantation. TCRdb processed the RT-PCR reads anew with MiXCR; each CDR3 protein has one entry. The data hold about 87,000 distinct CDR3 sequences, with about 5% observed a single time. The specimen was blood, either unsorted or a sorted T cell fraction (not recorded which). These receptors were obtained from a human donor who was either an allogeneic HSCT recipient or a stem cell or donor lymphocyte infusion donor (not recorded which). It is not recorded whose cells these are; they may come from a transplant donor.

The V gene is TRBV6-1, the J gene TRBJ1-3; a possible D gene is TRBD1 (5 bases). Germline V lookup: CDR1 MNHNS, CDR2 SASEGT. The V end lost 6 bases, the J end lost 4 bases, and 13 bases lay between the germline ends. CDR3 size: 14 residues. DNA for the CDR3: TGTGCCAGCAGCAACGGGGGTCCAGGAAACACCATATATTTT. Protein: CASSNGGPGNTIYF.

This clonotype has a count of ten or more. V is TRBV5-6 and J is TRBJ2-6; 7 positions match TRBD1. From germline, CDR1 is SGHDT and CDR2 YYEEEE. The CDR3 extends over 16 amino acids. The junction had 4 bases not matched to a gene; V was cut back by 3 bases and J by 1 base. Here the CDR3 reads CASSSTGKSGANVLTF. CDR3 in DNA: TGTGCCAGCAGCTCGACAGGGAAGTCTGGGGCCAACGTCCTGACTTTC.

This clonotype was seen ten or more times. V is TRBV12-3 or TRBV12-4 and J is TRBJ2-1; TRBD2 aligns across 9 bases. The CDR3 loop spans 14 amino acids. After removal of 5 bases from V and 10 bases from J, the junction contained 9 bases not matched to a gene. CDR3 sequence (DNA): TGTGCCAGCAGTCCGGGGGGACTAGCTAGGGAGCAGTTCTTC. Translated: CASSPGGLAREQFF.

This clonotype was seen ten or more times. CDR3 DNA sequence: TGCGCCAGCAGTCAATCTTCAGGGACAGCCGCCTACGAGCAGTACTTC. Translating it yields CASSQSSGTAAYEQYF. V and J are TRBV23-1 and TRBJ2-7; 7 positions agree with TRBD1. TRBV23-1 belongs to the ORF category, with a function that is uncertain. This CDR3 region has 16 residues. V was pared by 0 bases and J by 2 bases, with 7 bases of the junction left unmatched.

The sample holds many counts of this clonotype. The chain recombines TRBV7-9 with TRBJ2-1, with 10 bases identical to TRBD2. Trimming took 2 bases from V and 8 from J; bases not matched to a gene: 3. Germline V CDR1 and CDR2: SEHNR, FQNEAQ (reference sequence). The CDR3 loop spans 14 amino acids. CDR3 in DNA: TGTGCCAGCAGCTTAAGCGGGGGGGGAGATGAGCAGTTCTTC. It translates to CASSLSGGGDEQFF.

This clonotype was picked up many times. The chain is built from TRBV20-1 and TRBJ2-7, with TRBD2 identical over 7 bases. The CDR3 sequence is 16 residues long. The J segment lost 6 bases and the V segment lost 3 bases, leaving 17 bases of the junction unmatched. Germline CDR1 and CDR2: DFQATT and SNEGSKA (reference sequence). CDR3 nucleotide sequence: TGCAGTGCTAGCTTAAACGGGAGGAGGGCGTCGGGCGAGCAGTACTTC. It translates to CSASLNGRRASGEQYF.